Shown below are 19 T cell receptor beta chains from a single sample sequenced in a study of regulatory and conventional T cells in RAG deficiency (dated by TCRdb to the late 2010s). Before genomic DNA was extracted, conventional CD4+ T cells were isolated from blood as CD25-low CD127-high cells. Preparation of the library involved the immunoSEQ multiplex PCR assay. Sourced from immuneACCESS, this table was stored by TCRdb with only in-frame sequences that have V and J called. A share of the clones is absent; for the studies checked, an unresolved V gene accounts for under half, and the remainder has no known explanation. The sample table lists 30,000 to 40,000 clones, about 75% of them with a count of one. Jointly, the top ten make up just under 3.5% of the sample. This sample was also put to use in a study of regulatory T cells. From that second study: For the multiplex PCR, 52 forward TRBV primers and 13 reverse TRBJ primers were used, and amplification bias was corrected with both assay-based and computational methods.

Sample: CD4+ effector T cells sorted from blood. These receptors were collected from a human donor in good health.

V and J are TRBV18 and TRBJ2-7; perhaps D is TRBD1 or TRBD2 (6 bases each). V shed 2 bases and J shed 5 bases, with 13 bases lying between them. The germline gives CDR1 KGHSH, CDR2 LQKENI. CDR3 length: 14 residues. The DNA for the CDR3 is TGTGCCAGCTCACCAACCCGTGGGGGGCACGAGCAGTACTTC. Its protein is CASSPTRGGHEQYF.

The chain couples TRBV7-2 to TRBJ2-5, with 15 nucleotides matching TRBD2. CDR3 length equals 17 residues. Trimming removed 5 bases from V and 2 bases from J; junction bases left unmatched: 6. Germline V gene sequence: CDR1 SGHTA, CDR2 FQGNSA. CDR3 nucleotide sequence: TGTGCCAGCAGCCCAGGACTAGCGGGGGGGGTTCAAGAGACCCAGTACTTC. Its protein is CASSPGLAGGVQETQYF.

The genes are TRBV2 and TRBJ2-6; D call uncertain. CDR3 length equals 12 residues. The germline CDR1 and CDR2 sequences are SNHLY and FYNNEI. Trimming shortened V by 6 bases and J by 4 bases, and 4 bases separated the two germline ends. CDR3 in DNA: TGTGCCAGCAGGGTCGGGGCCAACGTCCTGACTTTC. Protein product: CASRVGANVLTF.

This chain connects TRBV9 to TRBJ2-1, with 12 bases matching TRBD2. Germline CDR1 SGDLS, CDR2 YYNGEE. There are 16 residues in the CDR3. The ends lost 4 bases at V and 2 bases at J; junction bases unmatched: 4. The CDR3 bases are TGTGCCAGCAGCCACGGACTAGCGGGGACCTACAATGAGCAGTTCTTC. As protein: CASSHGLAGTYNEQFF. Using reference TRBV9 and TRBJ2-1 for the parts outside the CDR3, the full variable domain is DSGVTQTPKHLITATGQRVTLRCSPRSGDLSVYWYQQSLDQGLQFLIQYYNGEERAKGNILERFSAQQFPDLHSELNLSSLELGDSALYFCASSHGLAGTYNEQFFGPGTRLTVL.

The V and J genes are TRBV12-5 and TRBJ1-3, with 12 bases lining up with TRBD1. CDR3 size: 21 residues. Trimming took 5 bases from V and 0 from J; bases not matched to a gene: 17. Germline CDR1 LGHNT, CDR2 FRNRAP. This CDR3 reads CASGPIPGQGAMPTSGNTIYF. The CDR3 DNA reads as TGTGCTAGTGGTCCTATACCGGGACAGGGGGCTATGCCGACCTCTGGAAACACCATATATTTT.

This clone was seen once. The genes are TRBV28 and TRBJ2-7, with 12 nucleotides matching TRBD2. The CDR3 totals 16 residues. From germline, CDR1 is MDHEN and CDR2 SYDVKM. J was trimmed by 2 bases and V by 4 bases; bases with no gene match: 6. The CDR3 here is CASSYPTSGGPYEQYF. DNA for the CDR3: TGTGCCAGCAGTTACCCTACTAGCGGGGGGCCCTACGAGCAGTACTTC.

The V gene is TRBV4-1, the J gene TRBJ2-7; D is perhaps TRBD1 (5 bases). CDR1 is MGHRA, CDR2 YSYEKL, per germline. V lost 3 bases and J lost 0, with 12 bases in between. The CDR3 loop spans 15 amino acids. The DNA for the CDR3 is TGCGCCAGCAGCCATGAACAGGATTTCTCCTACGAGCAGTACTTC. It specifies CASSHEQDFSYEQYF.

The chain joins TRBV10-2 to TRBJ1-2, with 8 bases identical to TRBD1. The CDR3 spans 13 residues. Germline CDR1 and CDR2: WSHSY and SAAADI. V was pared by 6 bases and J by 8 bases, with 8 bases of the junction left unmatched. CDR3 DNA sequence: TGCGCCAGCAGACCCGGACAGGGCCTAGGCTACACCTTC. This encodes CASRPGQGLGYTF.

The chain uses TRBV6-6 and TRBJ2-5; 9 nucleotides match TRBD1. Losses at the gene ends were 5 bases for V and 4 bases for J; bases not matched to a gene: 11. This CDR3 is 16 amino acids long. Germline-derived CDR1 and CDR2 are MNHNY and SVGAGI (reference sequence). CDR3 in DNA: TGTGCCAGCAGTCATACAGGGGGCCGATCCGTAGAGACCCAGTACTTC. It is translated as CASSHTGGRSVETQYF.

In its sample, this clone was seen once. The chain links TRBV11-2 to TRBJ2-7; D call uncertain. V lost 0 bases and J 5 bases, leaving 8 bases between the germline ends. Germline V gene data show CDR1 as SGHAT and CDR2 as FQNNGV. This CDR3 has 13 residues. CDR3 sequence reads: CASSLDPANEQYF. The CDR3 coding sequence is TGTGCCAGCAGCTTAGATCCAGCCAACGAGCAGTACTTC.

V is TRBV9 and J is TRBJ2-2, with 11 bases that match TRBD2. Germline assignment: CDR1 SGDLS and CDR2 YYNGEE. The J segment lost 4 bases and the V segment lost 4 bases, leaving 3 bases of the junction unmatched. This CDR3 region has 15 residues. CDR3 loop: CASSSGTSGTGELFF. CDR3 nucleotide sequence: TGTGCCAGCAGCTCCGGGACTAGCGGCACCGGGGAGCTGTTTTTT. Filled out from reference TRBV9 and TRBJ2-2, the complete variable domain reads DSGVTQTPKHLITATGQRVTLRCSPRSGDLSVYWYQQSLDQGLQFLIQYYNGEERAKGNILERFSAQQFPDLHSELNLSSLELGDSALYFCASSSGTSGTGELFFGEGSRLTVL.

V is TRBV30 and J is TRBJ2-7; D is unclear. The length of the CDR3 is 13 residues. The V gene's germline CDR1 is GTSNPN and CDR2 SVGIG (reference sequence). V lost 3 bases to trimming and J lost 0 bases, with 9 bases between them. The CDR3 region is CAWRSIDSYEQYF. The CDR3 coding sequence is TGTGCCTGGAGGTCTATAGACTCCTACGAGCAGTACTTC.

The CDR3 region is CASSSGLGQTYEQYF. CDR3 nucleotide sequence: TGTGCCAGCAGCTCCGGACTGGGACAGACCTACGAGCAGTACTTC. The chain links TRBV9 to TRBJ2-7, with 7 bases aligning to TRBD1. The CDR3 has 15 amino acids. The germline V gene has CDR1 SGDLS and CDR2 YYNGEE. Germline trimming cut 4 bases from V and 2 bases from J; bases unmatched to any gene: 9.

The V call is TRBV10-1, the J call TRBJ2-2; D gene ambiguous. Trimming shortened V by 3 bases and J by 5 bases, and 13 bases separated the two germline ends. CDR3 length: 15 amino acids. Germline loops: CDR1 WNHNN, CDR2 SYGVQD (reference sequence). Written as DNA, the CDR3 is TGCGCCAGCAGTGAATTCGCCCGAGCTACCGGGGAGCTGTTTTTT. This gives the protein CASSEFARATGELFF.

The chain links TRBV5-6 to TRBJ2-5; D not certain. Trimming took 4 bases from V and 5 from J, leaving 12 bases between them. Looked up from germline, CDR1 is SGHDT and CDR2 is YYEEEE. The CDR3 is 13 amino acids. The CDR3 here is CASSRGGKETQYF. The CDR3 coding sequence is TGTGCCAGCAGCCGCGGTGGAAAGGAGACCCAGTACTTC.

This rearrangement joins TRBV6-6 to TRBJ1-2; TRBD1 aligns across 11 bases. Unmatched junction bases numbered 6, after V lost 4 bases and J lost 8 bases. Germline V gene sequence: CDR1 MNHNY, CDR2 SVGAGI (reference sequence). The CDR3 sequence is 14 residues long. CDR3 loop: CASSLGQGAIGYTF. For the CDR3, the DNA is TGTGCCAGCAGTTTAGGACAGGGGGCGATCGGCTACACCTTC.

Only one count was recorded for this clone. The V and J genes are TRBV7-2 and TRBJ1-1, with D unresolved. Deletions cut 5 bases from V and 4 bases from J, with 8 bases between. The germline CDR1 and CDR2 sequences are SGHTA and FQGNSA. The CDR3 consists of 12 residues. CDR3 DNA sequence: TGTGCCAGCAGCGTCCCACTCACTGAAGCTTTCTTT. Translating it yields CASSVPLTEAFF.

This clone occurred a few times. A junction boundary mismatches the germline segment, possibly from a read error. The gene calls are TRBV28 and TRBJ1-5; perhaps TRBD1 as D (6 bases). Germline V CDR1 and CDR2: MDHEN, SYDVKM. The CDR3 totals 14 residues. As DNA, the CDR3 is TGTGCCAGCAATTTATTGACAGGAAATCAGCCCCAGCATTTT. Protein: CASNLLTGNQPQHF.

The CDR3 spells CASRAGQETQYF. CDR3 coding DNA: TGCGCCAGCCGCGCGGGGCAAGAGACCCAGTACTTC. The chain carries TRBV5-1 and TRBJ2-5, with D possibly matching TRBD2 (6 bases). V lost 7 bases to trimming and J lost 2 bases, with 9 bases between them. Germline loops: CDR1 SGHRS, CDR2 YFSETQ. The CDR3 has 12 amino acids.